Below are 14 T cell receptor beta chains sequenced from a single sample in a study of T cells after yellow fever vaccination. A single record per CDR3 protein comes from TCRdb applying MiXCR to the 5' RACE reads. Of around 400,000 distinct CDR3 sequences detected, around a tenth appear once; the ten largest clones hold roughly 18%. Here the sequenced sample was PBMCs, taken on the day of the first yellow fever vaccination. The receptor source for this set is a man aged 18 to 30 who received the YFV17D yellow fever vaccine.

The table lists this clonotype with a few counts. The J gene is TRBJ1-5, the V gene TRBV7-2; D ambiguous. The CDR3 extends over 15 amino acids. V was pared by 1 base and J by 3 bases, with 10 bases between. The germline CDR1 and CDR2 sequences are SGHTA and FQGNSA. This CDR3 reads CASSLDGPNNQPQHF. The CDR3 region has the DNA TGTGCCAGCAGCTTAGATGGCCCAAACAATCAGCCCCAGCATTTT.

The sample holds a few counts of this clonotype. The J gene is TRBJ1-1, the V gene TRBV6-4, with TRBD1 matching 7 bases. V dropped 0 bases and J dropped 8; count of bases not matched to a gene: 3. The CDR3 has 13 residues. Germline V gene sequence: CDR1 MRHNA, CDR2 SNTAGT. The CDR3 protein is CASSDSLQGEAFF. Here the CDR3 DNA reads TGTGCCAGCAGTGACTCATTACAGGGGGAAGCTTTCTTT.

This clonotype was detected only a few times. The J gene is TRBJ1-1, the V gene TRBV20-1; TRBD1 matches 7 bases. The CDR3 extends over 13 amino acids. V dropped 5 bases and J dropped 3; count of bases not matched to a gene: 6. CDR1 is DFQATT, CDR2 SNEGSKA, per germline (reference sequence). CDR3 DNA: TGCAGTGCTGGGAAGGGGGCTTACACTGAAGCTTTCTTT. Translated, it gives CSAGKGAYTEAFF.

This sequence joins TRBV20-1 and TRBJ2-1, with D tentatively TRBD1 (6 bases). V shed 1 base and J shed 5 bases, with 9 bases lying between them. CDR3 size: 13 residues. The germline V gene encodes CDR1 DFQATT and CDR2 SNEGSKA (reference sequence). Written as DNA, the CDR3 is TGCAGTGCTAGAGGACAGGTCAACAATGAGCAGTTCTTC. As protein: CSARGQVNNEQFF.

This clonotype has only a few counts. The J gene is TRBJ2-2, the V gene TRBV6-2 or TRBV6-3; TRBD2 matches at 7 bases. J gave up 8 bases and V 7 bases, and 1 base lay outside the gene matches. The CDR3 totals 11 residues. CDR1 MNHEY and CDR2 SVGEGT come from the germline V gene. The CDR3 DNA sequence: TGTGCCAGCACCGGGGGGGGGGAGCTGTTTTTT. Translation gives CASTGGGELFF.

This clonotype was counted only a few times. The chain uses TRBV28 and TRBJ2-3; 9 bases fit TRBD1. From germline, CDR1 is MDHEN and CDR2 SYDVKM. The CDR3 is 15 amino acids. The trim removed 4 bases at V and 5 bases at J, leaving 7 bases unmatched. CDR3 protein: CASSYTGGLRDTQYF. CDR3 DNA: TGTGCCAGCAGTTATACAGGGGGCCTCAGAGATACGCAGTATTTT.

This clonotype was picked up a small number of times. The chain recombines TRBV12-3 or TRBV12-4 with TRBJ1-5; weak D call: TRBD1 (6 bases). The V end was cut by 6 bases, the J end by 5 bases, with 11 bases between. The CDR3 spans 13 residues. CDR3 sequence reads: CASRTGSYQPQHF. CDR3 nucleotides: TGTGCCAGCAGGACAGGCTCTTATCAGCCCCAGCATTTT.

This clonotype was seen more than once but under ten times. The rearrangement uses TRBV5-1 and TRBJ2-7; 7 bases are shared with TRBD1. The CDR3 consists of 14 residues. Germline CDR1 is SGHRS and CDR2 is YFSETQ. J lost 7 bases, V lost 1 base, and 8 bases had no gene match. CDR3 DNA sequence: TGCGCCAGCAGCTTGCTCGACAGGGTAGGTGAGCAGTACGTC. Translating gives CASSLLDRVGEQYV.

This clonotype has only a few counts. The V gene is TRBV4-2, the J gene TRBJ1-1, with TRBD1 matching 12 bases. Germline V lookup: CDR1 LGHNA, CDR2 YNFKEQ. The CDR3 consists of 16 residues. After removal of 6 bases from V and 1 base from J, the junction contained 6 bases not matched to a gene. The chain's CDR3 is CASSPGTGGENTEAFF. The CDR3 DNA reads TGTGCCAGCAGTCCCGGGACAGGGGGCGAGAACACTGAAGCTTTCTTT.

The chain has TRBV7-9 and TRBJ1-5; D is undetermined. CDR3 size: 15 residues. Germline CDR1 reads SEHNR; CDR2 reads FQNEAQ (reference sequence). The V and J ends lost 1 base and 3 bases respectively, with 10 bases between them. The CDR3 bases are TGTGCCAGCAGCTTAGAAGGTGGATCCAATCAGCCCCAGCATTTT. Translated, it gives CASSLEGGSNQPQHF.

This clonotype was seen more than once but under ten times. The chain couples TRBV7-3 to TRBJ2-1, with TRBD2 identical over 8 bases. CDR1 is SGHTA, CDR2 FQGTGA, per germline. This CDR3 comprises 14 residues. V was clipped by 10 bases and J by 7 bases; unmatched bases: 12. CDR3 sequence: CATRDSGALNEQFF. The DNA for the CDR3 is TGTGCCACCAGGGATAGCGGGGCGTTGAATGAGCAGTTCTTC.

The CDR3 DNA reads as TGCAGTGCTGGACGGGGGGCGAACACTGAAGCTTTCTTT. Translated: CSAGRGANTEAFF. The chain carries TRBV20-1 and TRBJ1-1; tentatively, D is TRBD1 (6 bases). The V and J ends lost 5 bases and 1 base respectively, with 11 bases between them. The CDR3 is 13 amino acids. Germline CDR1 and CDR2: DFQATT and SNEGSKA (reference sequence).

The chain couples TRBV12-3 or TRBV12-4 to TRBJ2-5; 8 bases are a match to TRBD1. V lost 5 bases, J lost 4 bases, and 3 bases stayed unmatched. CDR3 length: 13 residues. The CDR3 reads CASSGQGRETQYF. As DNA, the CDR3 is TGTGCCAGCAGTGGACAGGGACGAGAGACCCAGTACTTC.

The chain uses TRBV4-2 and TRBJ2-3; tentative D call: TRBD1 (5 bases). Trimming stripped 6 bases from V and 6 bases from J, with 19 bases between. The CDR3 is 15 amino acids. Per the germline V gene, CDR1 is LGHNA and CDR2 is YNFKEQ. The CDR3 loop is CASSKGILASDTQYF. The DNA for the CDR3 is TGTGCCAGCAGTAAGGGGATACTGGCTTCGGATACGCAGTATTTT.